This T cell receptor beta chain was captured by sequencing in a study of response to subunit inactivated influenza vaccine. Points from the study as a whole: Authors proposed each seasonal influenza vaccination draws in few new T cells.

Details on this clonotype: Antigen: not known.

This CDR3 is built from 14 residues. Trimming at V came to 6 bases and at J to 6 bases, leaving 6 bases not matched to a gene. In germline, CDR1 is MDHEN, CDR2 SYDVKM. TCRdb recomputed calls from the RT-PCR reads with MiXCR, one row per CDR3 protein. The sample shows 750,000 to 850,000 distinct CDR3 sequences, about 18% of them seen only once. This sequence was found in a man in his fifties who received an inactivated influenza vaccine. The material was PBMCs from blood, obtained more than 4 days after vaccination. The chain carries TRBV28 and TRBJ1-5; 9 nucleotides line up with TRBD1. CDR3 nucleotides: TGTGCCAGCAGCTCGACAGGGGGGGCTCAGCCCCAGCATTTT. It encodes CASSSTGGAQPQHF.